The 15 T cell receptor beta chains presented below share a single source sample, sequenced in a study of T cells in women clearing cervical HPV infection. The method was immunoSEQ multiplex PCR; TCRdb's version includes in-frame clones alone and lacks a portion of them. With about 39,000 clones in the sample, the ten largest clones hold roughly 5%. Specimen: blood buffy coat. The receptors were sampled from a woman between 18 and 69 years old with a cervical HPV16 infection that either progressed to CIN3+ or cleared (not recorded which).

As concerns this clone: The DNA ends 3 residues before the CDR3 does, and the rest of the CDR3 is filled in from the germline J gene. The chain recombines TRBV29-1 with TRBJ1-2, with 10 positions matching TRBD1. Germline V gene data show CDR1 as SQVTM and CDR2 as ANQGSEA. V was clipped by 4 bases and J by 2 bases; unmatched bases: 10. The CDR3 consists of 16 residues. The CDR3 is CSVVGTDRGINYGYTF. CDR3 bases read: TGCAGCGTTGTGGGGACGGACAGGGGGATCAACTATGGC.

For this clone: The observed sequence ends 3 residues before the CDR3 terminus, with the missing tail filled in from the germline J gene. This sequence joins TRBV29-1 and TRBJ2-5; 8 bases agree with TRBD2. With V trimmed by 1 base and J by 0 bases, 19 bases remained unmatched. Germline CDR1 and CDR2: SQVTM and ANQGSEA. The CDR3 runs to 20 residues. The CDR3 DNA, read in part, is TGCAGCGTTGAAGGTCCCATGAAAGGACGGGGGGGCACCAACCAAGAGACC. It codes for CSVEGPMKGRGGTNQET. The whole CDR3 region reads CSVEGPMKGRGGTNQETQYF.

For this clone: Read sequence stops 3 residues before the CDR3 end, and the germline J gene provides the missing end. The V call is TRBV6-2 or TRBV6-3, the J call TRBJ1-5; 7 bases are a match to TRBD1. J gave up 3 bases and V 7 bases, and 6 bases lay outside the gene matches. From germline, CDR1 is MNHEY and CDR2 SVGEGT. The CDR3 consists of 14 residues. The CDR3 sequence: CASTADRVNQPQHF. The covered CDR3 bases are TGTGCCAGCACCGCCGACAGGGTCAATCAGCCC.

Partial CDR3 DNA: TGTGCCAGCAAGGTCGGGACTGCTTACACCGGGGAG. Translation gives CASKVGTAYTGE. From start to end, the CDR3 is CASKVGTAYTGELFF. The rearrangement uses TRBV7-8 and TRBJ2-2; D may be TRBD2 (6 bases). The CDR3 end lies 3 residues beyond the end of the read and is filled in from the germline J gene. The V end lost 7 bases, the J end lost 3 bases, and 15 bases lay between the germline ends. Per germline, CDR1 SGHVS and CDR2 FQNEAQ. The CDR3 loop spans 15 amino acids.

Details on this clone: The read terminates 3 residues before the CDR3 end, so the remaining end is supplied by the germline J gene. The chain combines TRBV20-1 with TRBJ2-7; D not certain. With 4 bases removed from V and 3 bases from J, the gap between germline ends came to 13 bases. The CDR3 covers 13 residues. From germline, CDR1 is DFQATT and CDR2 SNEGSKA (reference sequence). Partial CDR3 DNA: TGCAGTGCTACTTCGAAAAGTAGCTACGAG. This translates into CSATSKSSYE. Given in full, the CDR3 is CSATSKSSYEQYF.

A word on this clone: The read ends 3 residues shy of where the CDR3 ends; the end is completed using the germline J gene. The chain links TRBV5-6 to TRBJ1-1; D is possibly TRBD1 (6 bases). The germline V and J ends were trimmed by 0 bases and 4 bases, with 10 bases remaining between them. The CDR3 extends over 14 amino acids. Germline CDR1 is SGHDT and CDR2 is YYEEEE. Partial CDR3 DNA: TGTGCCAGCAGCTTGGGGCAGGGGTTCACTGAA. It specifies CASSLGQGFTE. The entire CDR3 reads CASSLGQGFTEAFF.

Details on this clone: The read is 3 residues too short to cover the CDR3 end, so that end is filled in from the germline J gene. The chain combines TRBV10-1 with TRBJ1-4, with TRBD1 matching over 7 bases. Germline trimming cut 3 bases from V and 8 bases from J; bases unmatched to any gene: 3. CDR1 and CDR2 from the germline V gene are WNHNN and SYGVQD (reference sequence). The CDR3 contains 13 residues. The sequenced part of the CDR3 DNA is TGCGCCAGCAGTGATCCGACAGGGGAAAAA. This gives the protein CASSDPTGEK. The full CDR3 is CASSDPTGEKLFF.

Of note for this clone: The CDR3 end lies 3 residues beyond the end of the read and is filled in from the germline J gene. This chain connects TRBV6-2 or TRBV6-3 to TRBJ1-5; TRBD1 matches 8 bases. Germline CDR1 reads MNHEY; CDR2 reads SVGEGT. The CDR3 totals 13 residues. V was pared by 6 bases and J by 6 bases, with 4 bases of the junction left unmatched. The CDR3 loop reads CASSDRGSQPQHF. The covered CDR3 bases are TGTGCCAGCAGCGACAGGGGTTCTCAGCCC.

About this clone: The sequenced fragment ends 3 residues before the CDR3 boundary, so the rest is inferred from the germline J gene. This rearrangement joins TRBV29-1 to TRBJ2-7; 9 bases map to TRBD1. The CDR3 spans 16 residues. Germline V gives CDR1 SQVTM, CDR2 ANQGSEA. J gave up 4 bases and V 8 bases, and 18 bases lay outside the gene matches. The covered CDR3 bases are TGCAGCACTGGAGGTTCTAACAGGGGGCTTCCGTACGAG. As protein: CSTGGSNRGLPYE. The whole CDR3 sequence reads CSTGGSNRGLPYEQYF.

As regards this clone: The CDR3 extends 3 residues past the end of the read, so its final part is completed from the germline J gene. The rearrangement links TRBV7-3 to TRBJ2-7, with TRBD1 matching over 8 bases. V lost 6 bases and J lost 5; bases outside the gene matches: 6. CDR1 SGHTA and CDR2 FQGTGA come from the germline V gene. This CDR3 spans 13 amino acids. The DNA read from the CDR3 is TGTGCCAGCAGTAGCGACAGGGGTCACGAG. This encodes CASSSDRGHE. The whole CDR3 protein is CASSSDRGHEQYF.

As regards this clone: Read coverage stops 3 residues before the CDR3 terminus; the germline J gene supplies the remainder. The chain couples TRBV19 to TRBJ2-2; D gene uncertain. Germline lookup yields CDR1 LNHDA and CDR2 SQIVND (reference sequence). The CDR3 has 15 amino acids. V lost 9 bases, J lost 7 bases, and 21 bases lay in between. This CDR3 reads CASAKGFQGIGELFF. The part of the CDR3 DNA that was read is TGTGCCAGCGCCAAGGGTTTTCAAGGTATCGGGGAG.

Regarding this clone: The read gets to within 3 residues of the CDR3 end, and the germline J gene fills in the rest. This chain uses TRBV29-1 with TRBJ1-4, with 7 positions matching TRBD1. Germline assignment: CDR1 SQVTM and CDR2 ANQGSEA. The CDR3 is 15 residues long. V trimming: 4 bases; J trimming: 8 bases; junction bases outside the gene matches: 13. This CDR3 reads CSVGHLKGTEEKLFF. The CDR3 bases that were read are TGCAGCGTTGGGCACCTAAAGGGGACAGAGGAAAAA.

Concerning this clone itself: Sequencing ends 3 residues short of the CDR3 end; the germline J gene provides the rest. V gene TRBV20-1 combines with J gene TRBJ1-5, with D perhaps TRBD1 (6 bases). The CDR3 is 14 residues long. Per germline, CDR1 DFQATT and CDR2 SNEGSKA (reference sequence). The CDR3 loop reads CSARDSGVLSPQHF. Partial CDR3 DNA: TGCAGTGCTAGAGACTCAGGGGTCCTCTCCCCC.

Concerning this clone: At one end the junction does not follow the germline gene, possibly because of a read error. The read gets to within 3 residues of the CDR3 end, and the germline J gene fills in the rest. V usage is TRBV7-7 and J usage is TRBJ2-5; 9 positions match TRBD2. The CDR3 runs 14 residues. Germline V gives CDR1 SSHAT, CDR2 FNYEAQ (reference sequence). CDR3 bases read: TGTGCTAGCAGCTTGGGACTAGCCCTCGAGACC. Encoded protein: CASSLGLALET. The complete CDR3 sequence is CASSLGLALETQYF.

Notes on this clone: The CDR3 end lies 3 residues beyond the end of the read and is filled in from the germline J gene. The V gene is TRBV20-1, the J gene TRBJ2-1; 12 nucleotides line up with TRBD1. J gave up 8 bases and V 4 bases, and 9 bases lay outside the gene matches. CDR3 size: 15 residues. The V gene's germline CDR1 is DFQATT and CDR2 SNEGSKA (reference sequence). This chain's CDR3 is CSAKTGTGGIDEQFF. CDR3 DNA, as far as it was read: TGCAGTGCTAAAACCGGGACAGGGGGCATCGATGAG.